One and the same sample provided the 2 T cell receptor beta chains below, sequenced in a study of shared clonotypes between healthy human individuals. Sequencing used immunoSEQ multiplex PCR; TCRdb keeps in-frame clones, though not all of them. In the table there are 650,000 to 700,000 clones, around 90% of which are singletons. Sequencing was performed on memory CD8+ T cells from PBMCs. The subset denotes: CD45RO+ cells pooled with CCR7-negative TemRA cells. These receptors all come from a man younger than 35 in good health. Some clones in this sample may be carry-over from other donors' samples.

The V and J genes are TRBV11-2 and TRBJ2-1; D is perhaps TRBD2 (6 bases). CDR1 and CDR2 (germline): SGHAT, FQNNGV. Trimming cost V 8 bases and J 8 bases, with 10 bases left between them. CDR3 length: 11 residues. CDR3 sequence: CASGWRDEQFF. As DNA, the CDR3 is TGTGCCAGCGGATGGAGGGATGAGCAGTTCTTC.

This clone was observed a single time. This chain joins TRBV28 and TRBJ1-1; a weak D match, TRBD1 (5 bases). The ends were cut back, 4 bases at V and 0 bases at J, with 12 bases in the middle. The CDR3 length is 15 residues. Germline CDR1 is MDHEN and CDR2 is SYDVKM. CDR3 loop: CASSWRGELNTEAFF. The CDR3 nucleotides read TGTGCCAGCAGTTGGAGGGGCGAACTGAACACTGAAGCTTTCTTT.